Given below is one T cell receptor (beta chain) in context. TCRdb's copy holds only in-frame clones and misses some; the assay was immunoSEQ multiplex PCR. The sample lists about 100,000 clones; approximately 91% were seen once. V lost 4 bases to trimming and J lost 7 bases, with 14 bases between them. The length of the CDR3 is 14 residues. CDR1 and CDR2 (germline): LGHDT, YNNKEL (reference sequence). The data were taken from a study of blood T cell repertoires in COVID-19. V usage is TRBV3-1 (or the pseudogene TRBV3-2) and J usage is TRBJ1-5, with D perhaps TRBD1 (6 bases). This clonotype was obtained from a human donor with active COVID-19. The donor label of this sample is uncertain. The sample consisted of peripheral blood. The CDR3: CASSPHRVGQPQHF. Here the CDR3 DNA reads TGTGCCAGCAGCCCCCACAGGGTCGGGCAGCCCCAGCATTTT.